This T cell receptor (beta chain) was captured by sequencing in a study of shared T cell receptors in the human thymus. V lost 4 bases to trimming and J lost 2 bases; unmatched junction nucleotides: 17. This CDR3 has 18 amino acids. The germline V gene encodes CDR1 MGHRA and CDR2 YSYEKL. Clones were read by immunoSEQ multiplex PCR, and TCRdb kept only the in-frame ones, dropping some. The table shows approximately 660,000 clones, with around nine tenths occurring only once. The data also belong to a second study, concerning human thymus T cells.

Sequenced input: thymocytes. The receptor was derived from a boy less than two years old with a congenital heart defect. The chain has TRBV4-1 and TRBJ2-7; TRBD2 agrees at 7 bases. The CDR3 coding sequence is TGCGCCAGCAGCCGGAACGAGGACGGATTCGGGAGGACCTACGAGCAGTACTTC. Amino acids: CASSRNEDGFGRTYEQYF.